One T cell receptor beta chain is described in this entry. TCRdb keeps only in-frame clones here, not all; method: immunoSEQ multiplex PCR. Of some 64,000 clones in the sample, roughly nine tenths were seen once. The sample is drawn from a study of T cell changes during pregnancy in multiple sclerosis. The length of the CDR3 is 15 residues. V dropped 1 base and J dropped 4 bases, with 13 bases sitting between them. Germline CDR1 reads LNHDA; CDR2 reads SQIVND (reference sequence). The clonotype was recovered from a female donor in good health, enrolled as a control in a pregnancy study. The gene calls are TRBV19 and TRBJ1-2, with D perhaps TRBD1 (6 bases). This material consisted of peripheral blood, taken in the first trimester of pregnancy. DNA for the CDR3: TGTGCCAGTAGTATAGCCCCGACAGGAGCCTATGGCTACACCTTC. Translation: CASSIAPTGAYGYTF.